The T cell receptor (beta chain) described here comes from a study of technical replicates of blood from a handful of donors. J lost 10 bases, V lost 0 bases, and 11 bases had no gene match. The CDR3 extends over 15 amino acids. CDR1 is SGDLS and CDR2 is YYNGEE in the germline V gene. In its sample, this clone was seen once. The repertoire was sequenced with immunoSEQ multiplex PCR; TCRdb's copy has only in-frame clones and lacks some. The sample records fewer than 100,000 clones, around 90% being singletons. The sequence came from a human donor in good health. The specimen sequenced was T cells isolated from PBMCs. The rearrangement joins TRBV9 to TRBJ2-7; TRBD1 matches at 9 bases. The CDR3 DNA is TGTGCCAGCAGCGTAGGATCCGGGACAGGGACTCGTCAGTACTTC. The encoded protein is CASSVGSGTGTRQYF.